This T cell receptor beta chain was identified during a study of cytomegalovirus exposure and HLA in healthy donors. Study summary: The approximately 110 validation repertoires, a later analysis reported, used the same platform as the approximately 650 first-cohort repertoires.

This CDR3 spans 17 amino acids. Germline V CDR1 and CDR2: WNHNN, SYGVQD (reference sequence). V shed 2 bases and J shed 0 bases, with 15 bases lying between them. This table comes from immunoSEQ multiplex PCR, and its TCRdb copy is limited to in-frame clones, with some not included. Of tens of thousands of clones detected, approximately 94% appear once; the ten largest clones hold more than 1.2%. The sequence came from a man between 18 and 35 years old in good health and CMV-seropositive. The gene calls are TRBV10-1 and TRBJ2-3; D might be TRBD2 (5 bases). The sequencing sample was made of PBMCs. For the CDR3, the DNA is TGCGCCAGCAGTGAGGCGTCACGGGGTAAGAGCACAGATACGCAGTATTTT. This sequence encodes CASSEASRGKSTDTQYF.